Listed below are T cell receptor beta chains from one sample, sequenced in a study of monozygotic twins with inflammatory bowel disease. TCRdb reprocessed the 5' RACE reads; each CDR3 protein has one entry and no DNA is given. The sample has hundreds of thousands of distinct CDR3 sequences; the top ten hold more than 4.5%. Sequenced material: blood. The receptors stem from a human donor with ulcerative colitis or Crohn's disease, or a healthy co-twin of an affected twin (not recorded which). Each CDR3 is given with its conserved first and last residue. The order of the fields is V gene, J gene, CDR3 protein.

TRBV5-1	TRBJ1-1	CASSNSPGVVTEAFF
TRBV28	TRBJ2-4	CASSLGTSGRPGAKNIQYF
TRBV20-1	TRBJ2-7	CSARSRTGNTYEQYF
TRBV24-1	TRBJ2-7	CATSDPDDEQYF
TRBV7-2	TRBJ1-2	CASSLVVYGYTF
TRBV29-1	TRBJ2-6	CSVGTRSGANVLTF
TRBV4-1	TRBJ2-1	CASSHPRNARGIFF
TRBV18	TRBJ2-7	CASSPRADNYEQYF
TRBV28	TRBJ2-7	CASSSRTGPPYEQYF
TRBV7-2	TRBJ2-4	CASSTREATLAKNIQYF